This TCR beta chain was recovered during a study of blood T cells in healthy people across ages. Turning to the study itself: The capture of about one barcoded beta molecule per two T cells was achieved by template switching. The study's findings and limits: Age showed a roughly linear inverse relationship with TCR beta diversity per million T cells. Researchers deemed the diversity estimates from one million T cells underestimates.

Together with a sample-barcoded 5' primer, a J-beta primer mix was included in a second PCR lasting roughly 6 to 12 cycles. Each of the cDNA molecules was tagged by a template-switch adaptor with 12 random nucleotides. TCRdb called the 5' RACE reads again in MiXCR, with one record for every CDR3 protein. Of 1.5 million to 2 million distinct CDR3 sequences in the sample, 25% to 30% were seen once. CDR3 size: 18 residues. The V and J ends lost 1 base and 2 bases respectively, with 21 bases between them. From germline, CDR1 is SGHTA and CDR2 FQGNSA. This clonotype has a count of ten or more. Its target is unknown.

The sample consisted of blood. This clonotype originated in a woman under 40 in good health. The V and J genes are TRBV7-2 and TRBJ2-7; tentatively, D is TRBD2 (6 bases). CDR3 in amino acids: CASSLVSGTTVGAYEQYF. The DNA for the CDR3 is TGTGCCAGCAGCTTAGTTAGCGGCACTACCGTTGGGGCCTACGAGCAGTACTTC.